The T cell receptor beta chain described here comes from a study of blood T cell repertoires in COVID-19. At the level of the study: The United States, Italy and Spain provided the acute and convalescent COVID-19 samples.

The method was immunoSEQ multiplex PCR; TCRdb's version includes in-frame clones alone and lacks a portion of them. The table lists over 300,000 clones, about nine tenths of them singletons, with around a tenth in the top ten. The receptor was isolated from a woman aged 40-49 years who had recovered from COVID-19. Input material: PBMCs or T cells enriched from blood (not recorded which).

The CDR3 spells CASSNTRQAIYNEQFF. DNA of the CDR3: TGTGCCAGCAGTAACACGAGACAGGCTATCTACAATGAGCAGTTCTTC. The V and J genes are TRBV2 and TRBJ2-1; D is possibly TRBD1 (6 bases). Germline V gene sequence: CDR1 SNHLY, CDR2 FYNNEI. The germline V and J ends were trimmed by 5 bases and 3 bases, with 17 bases remaining between them. This CDR3 is built from 16 residues. Looking up the rest from reference TRBV2 and TRBJ2-1 gives the full variable domain: EPEVTQTPSHQVTQMGQEVILRCVPISNHLYFYWYRQILGQKVEFLVSFYNNEISEKSEIFDDQFSVERPDGSNFTLKIRSTKLEDSAMYFCASSNTRQAIYNEQFFGPGTRLTVL.